This T cell receptor beta chain was obtained from a study of response to subunit inactivated influenza vaccine. MiXCR, run by TCRdb on the RT-PCR reads, gives a single entry per CDR3 protein. Of approximately 500,000 distinct CDR3 sequences in the sample, 20% to 25% are singletons; the top ten hold around 2.8%. This CDR3 spans 13 amino acids. Trimming took 1 base from V and 7 from J; bases not matched to a gene: 0. Germline V gene sequence: CDR1 DFQATT, CDR2 SNEGSKA (reference sequence). The same data also contributed to another study, on T cells expressing NK-cell markers. That paper notes: Generation of TCR beta cDNA was performed by 5'RACE template switching incorporating UMIs.

The sequence came from a man in his fifties or sixties who received an inactivated influenza vaccine. The V gene is TRBV20-1, the J gene TRBJ2-7, with TRBD2 matching 14 bases. Sample: CD4+ T cells sorted from PBMCs, taken approximately 12 days after vaccination. CDR3 coding DNA: TGCAGTGCTAGAGGGACTAGCGGGAGGGAGCAGTACTTC. It yields the protein CSARGTSGREQYF.